Detailed here is one TCR beta chain. Its antigen remains unknown. Germline CDR1 reads DFQATT; CDR2 reads SNEGSKA (reference sequence). This CDR3 is 12 amino acids long. The trim removed 0 bases at V and 10 bases at J, leaving 3 bases unmatched. Sequencing of TCR beta, carried out with a high-throughput approach, was applied to CD8+ and CD4+ T cells from the blood. Random-hexamer reverse transcription was applied to 0.5 to 1 ug RNA. TCRdb reprocessed the immunoSEQ multiplex PCR reads with MiXCR, giving one entry per CDR3 protein. Of about 190,000 distinct CDR3 sequences listed, almost 96% are singletons. The sample is drawn from a study of CD8 T cells in Susac syndrome. Study-level points and caveats: In Susac patients, clonal expansion was not detected in CD4+ cells.

The receptor comes from a human donor with Susac syndrome. Specimen: CD4+ T cells from PBMCs. V gene TRBV20-1 combines with J gene TRBJ2-1; 7 bases match TRBD2. The CDR3 loop reads CSARDGGLEQFF. CDR3 nucleotides: TGCAGTGCTAGAGATGGGGGACTAGAGCAGTTCTTC.